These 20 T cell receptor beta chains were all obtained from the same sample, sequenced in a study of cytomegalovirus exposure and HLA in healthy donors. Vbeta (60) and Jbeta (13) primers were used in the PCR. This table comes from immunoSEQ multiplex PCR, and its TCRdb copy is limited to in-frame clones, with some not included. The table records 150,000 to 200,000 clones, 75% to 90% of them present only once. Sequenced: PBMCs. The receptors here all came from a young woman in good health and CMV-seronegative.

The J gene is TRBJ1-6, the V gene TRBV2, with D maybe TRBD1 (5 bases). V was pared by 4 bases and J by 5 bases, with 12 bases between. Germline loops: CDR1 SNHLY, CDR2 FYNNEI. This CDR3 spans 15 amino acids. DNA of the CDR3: TGTGCCAGCAGTGCATGGGAGGGGAATAATTCACCCCTCCACTTT. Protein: CASSAWEGNNSPLHF.

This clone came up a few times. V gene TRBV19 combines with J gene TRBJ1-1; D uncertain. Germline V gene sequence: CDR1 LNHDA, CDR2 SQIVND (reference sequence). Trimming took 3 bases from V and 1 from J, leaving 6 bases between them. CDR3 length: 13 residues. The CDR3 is CASSIPENTEAFF. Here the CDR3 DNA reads TGTGCCAGTAGTATCCCAGAGAACACTGAAGCTTTCTTT.

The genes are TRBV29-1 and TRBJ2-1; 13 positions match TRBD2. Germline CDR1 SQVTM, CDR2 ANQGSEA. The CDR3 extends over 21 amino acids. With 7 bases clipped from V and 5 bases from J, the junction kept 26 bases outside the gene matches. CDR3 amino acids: CSAHGGILAGGSSRIDNEQFF. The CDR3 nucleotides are TGCAGCGCACACGGGGGGATACTAGCGGGAGGGTCGAGTAGAATCGACAATGAGCAGTTCTTC.

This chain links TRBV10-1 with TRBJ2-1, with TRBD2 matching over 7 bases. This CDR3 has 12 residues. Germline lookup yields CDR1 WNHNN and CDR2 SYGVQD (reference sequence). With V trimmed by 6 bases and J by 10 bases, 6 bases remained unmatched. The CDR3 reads CASRENGGEQFF. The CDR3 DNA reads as TGCGCCAGCAGGGAGAACGGGGGGGAGCAGTTCTTC.

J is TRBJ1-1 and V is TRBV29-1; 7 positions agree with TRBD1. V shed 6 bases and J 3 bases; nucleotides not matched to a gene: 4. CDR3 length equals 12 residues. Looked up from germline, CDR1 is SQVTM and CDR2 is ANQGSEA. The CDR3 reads CSVSTGYTEAFF. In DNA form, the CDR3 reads TGCAGCGTGTCGACAGGGTACACTGAAGCTTTCTTT.

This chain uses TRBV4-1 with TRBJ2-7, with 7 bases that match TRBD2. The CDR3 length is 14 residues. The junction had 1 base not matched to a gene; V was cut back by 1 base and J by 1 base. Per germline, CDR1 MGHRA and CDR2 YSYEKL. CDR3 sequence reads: CASSQGAGSYEQYF. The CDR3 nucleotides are TGCGCCAGCAGCCAAGGAGCGGGGTCCTACGAGCAGTACTTC.

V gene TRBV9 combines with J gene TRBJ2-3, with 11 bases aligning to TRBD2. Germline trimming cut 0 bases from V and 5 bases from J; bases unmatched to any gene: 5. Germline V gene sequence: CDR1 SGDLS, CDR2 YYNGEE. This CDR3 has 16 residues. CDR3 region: CASSVGLAGGGDTQYF. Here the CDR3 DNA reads TGTGCCAGCAGCGTAGGTCTAGCGGGAGGAGGAGATACGCAGTATTTT.

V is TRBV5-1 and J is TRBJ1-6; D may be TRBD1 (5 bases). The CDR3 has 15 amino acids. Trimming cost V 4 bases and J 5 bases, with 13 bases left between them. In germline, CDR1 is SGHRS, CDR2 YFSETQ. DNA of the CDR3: TGCGCCAGCAGCGCGTGGGGGGAGAATAATTCACCCCTCCACTTT. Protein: CASSAWGENNSPLHF.

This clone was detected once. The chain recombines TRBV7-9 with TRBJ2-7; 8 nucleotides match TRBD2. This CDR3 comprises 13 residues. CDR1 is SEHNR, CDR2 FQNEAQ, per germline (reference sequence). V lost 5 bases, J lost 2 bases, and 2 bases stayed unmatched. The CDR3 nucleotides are TGTGCCAGCAGCCGGGGACTAGCCTACGAGCAGTACTTC. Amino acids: CASSRGLAYEQYF.

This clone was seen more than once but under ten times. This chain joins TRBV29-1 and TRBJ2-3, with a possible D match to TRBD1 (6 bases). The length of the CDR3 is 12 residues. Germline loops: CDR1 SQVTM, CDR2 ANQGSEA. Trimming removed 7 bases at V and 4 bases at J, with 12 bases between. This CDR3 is CSAKGVADTQYF. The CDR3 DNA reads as TGCAGCGCTAAGGGGGTCGCAGATACGCAGTATTTT.

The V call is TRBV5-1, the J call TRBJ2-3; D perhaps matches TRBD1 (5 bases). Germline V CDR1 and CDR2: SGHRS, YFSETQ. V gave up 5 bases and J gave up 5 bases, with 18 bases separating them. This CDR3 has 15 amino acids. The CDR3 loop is CASSPNPGLQDTQYF. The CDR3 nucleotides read TGCGCCAGCAGTCCCAATCCAGGGTTGCAAGATACGCAGTATTTT.

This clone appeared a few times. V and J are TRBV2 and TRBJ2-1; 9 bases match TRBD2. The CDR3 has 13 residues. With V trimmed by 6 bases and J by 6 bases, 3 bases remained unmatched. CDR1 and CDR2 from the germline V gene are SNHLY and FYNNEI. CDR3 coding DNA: TGTGCCAGCAGAGGTAGCGGGAGCAATGAGCAGTTCTTC. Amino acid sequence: CASRGSGSNEQFF.

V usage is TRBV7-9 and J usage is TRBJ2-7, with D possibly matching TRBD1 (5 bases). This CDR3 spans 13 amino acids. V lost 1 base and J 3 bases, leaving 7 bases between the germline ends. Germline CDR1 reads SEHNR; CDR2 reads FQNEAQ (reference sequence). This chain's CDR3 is CASSLGQYYEQYF. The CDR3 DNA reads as TGTGCCAGCAGCTTAGGACAGTACTACGAGCAGTACTTC.

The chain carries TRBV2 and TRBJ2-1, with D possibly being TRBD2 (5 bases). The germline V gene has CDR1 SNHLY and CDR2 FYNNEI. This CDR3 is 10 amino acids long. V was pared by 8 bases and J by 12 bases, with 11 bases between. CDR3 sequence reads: CASQEAAQFF. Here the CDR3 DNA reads TGTGCCAGCCAGGAGGCAGCGCAGTTCTTC.

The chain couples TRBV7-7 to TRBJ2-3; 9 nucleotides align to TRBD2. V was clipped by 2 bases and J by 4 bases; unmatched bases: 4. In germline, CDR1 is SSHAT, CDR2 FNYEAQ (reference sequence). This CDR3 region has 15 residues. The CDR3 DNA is TGTGCCAGCAGCTTATCTAGCGGGGAGGCAGATACGCAGTATTTT. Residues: CASSLSSGEADTQYF.

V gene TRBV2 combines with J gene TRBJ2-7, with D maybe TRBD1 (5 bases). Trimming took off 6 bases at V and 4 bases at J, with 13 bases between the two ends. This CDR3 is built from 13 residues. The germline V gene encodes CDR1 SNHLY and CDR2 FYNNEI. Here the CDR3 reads CASRQGSGYEQYF. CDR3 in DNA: TGTGCCAGCAGGCAGGGCTCCGGGTACGAGCAGTACTTC.

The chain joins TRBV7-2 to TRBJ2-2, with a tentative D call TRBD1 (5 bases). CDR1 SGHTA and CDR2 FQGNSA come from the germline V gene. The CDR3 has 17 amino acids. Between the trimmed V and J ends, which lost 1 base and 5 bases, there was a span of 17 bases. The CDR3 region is CASSLVLTRGRTGELFF. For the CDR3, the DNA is TGTGCCAGCAGCTTAGTACTAACAAGGGGAAGAACCGGGGAGCTGTTTTTT.

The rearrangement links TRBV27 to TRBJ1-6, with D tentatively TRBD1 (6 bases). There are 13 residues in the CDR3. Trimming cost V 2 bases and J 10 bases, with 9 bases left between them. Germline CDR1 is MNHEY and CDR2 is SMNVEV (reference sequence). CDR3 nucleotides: TGTGCCAGCAGTTTACAGGGGTACTCACCCCTCCACTTT. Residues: CASSLQGYSPLHF.

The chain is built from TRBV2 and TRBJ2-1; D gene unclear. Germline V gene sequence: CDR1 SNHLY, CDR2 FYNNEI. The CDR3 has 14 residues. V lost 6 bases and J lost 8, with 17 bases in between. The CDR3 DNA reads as TGTGCCAGCAGCGAACTACTTCGAACGGATGAGCAGTTCTTC. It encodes CASSELLRTDEQFF.

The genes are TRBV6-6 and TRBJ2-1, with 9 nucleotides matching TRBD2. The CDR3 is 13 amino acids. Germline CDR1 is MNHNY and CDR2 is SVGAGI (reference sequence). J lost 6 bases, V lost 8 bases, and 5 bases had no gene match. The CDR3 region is CASGGGAINEQFF. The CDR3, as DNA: TGTGCCAGCGGCGGGGGGGCGATCAATGAGCAGTTCTTC.